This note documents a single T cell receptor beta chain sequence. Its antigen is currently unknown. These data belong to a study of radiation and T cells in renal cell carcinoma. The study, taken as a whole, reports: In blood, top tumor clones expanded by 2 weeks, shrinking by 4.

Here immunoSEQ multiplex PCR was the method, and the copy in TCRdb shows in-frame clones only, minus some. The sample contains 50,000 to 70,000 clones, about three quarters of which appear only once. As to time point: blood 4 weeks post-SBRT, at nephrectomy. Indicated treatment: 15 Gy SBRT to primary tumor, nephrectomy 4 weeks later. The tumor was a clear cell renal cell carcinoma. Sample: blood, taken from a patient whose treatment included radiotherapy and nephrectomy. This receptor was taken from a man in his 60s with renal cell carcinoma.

CDR3 DNA: TGTGCCAGCAGTTTCGCGTTCGGGGAGACCCAGTACTTC. Amino acids: CASSFAFGETQYF. The rearrangement joins TRBV7-2 to TRBJ2-5, with D unresolved. Trimming pared 6 bases from V and 5 bases from J, leaving 13 bases between. CDR1 and CDR2 from the germline V gene are SGHTA and FQGNSA. The CDR3 sequence is 13 residues long.